This T cell receptor (beta chain) is from a study of blood T cell repertoires in COVID-19. Overall study context: Acute and convalescent COVID-19 specimens originated in the United States, Italy and Spain. Sample material is recorded as cDNA or gDNA derived from T cells, B-cell-depleted T cells, or PBMCs.

In the authors' methods: Amplification from reference gene primers served as the basis for estimated nucleated cell counts. Libraries were prepared by immunoSEQ multiplex PCR; TCRdb keeps only in-frame clonotypes and omits some of them. For V, J and clone size, that table is used; D and trimming come from the DNA. In the table there are about 230,000 clones, approximately 80% of which are singletons. Trimming stripped 4 bases from V and 4 bases from J, with 14 bases between. This CDR3 is built from 15 residues. CDR1 and CDR2 (germline): KGHSH, LQKENI. This receptor was obtained from a woman aged 50 to 60 with acute or convalescent COVID-19. The J gene is TRBJ1-3, the V gene TRBV18; TRBD1 might be the D (6 bases). What was sequenced was peripheral blood. Written as DNA, the CDR3 is TGTGCCAGCTCACTAGGCACAGGGATCGGAAACACCATATATTTT. Protein product: CASSLGTGIGNTIYF.